The present T cell receptor (beta chain) was sequenced within a study of T cells in Graves' hyperthyroidism and ophthalmopathy (dated by TCRdb to about 2019). Notes on the research overall: Peripheral blood was sampled at the time of initial diagnosis, prior to any treatment. A discovery cohort of 95 to 100 patients, about 40 with Graves' ophthalmopathy and fewer than 65 with stable Graves' hyperthyroidism, was used to find distinguishing TCR V-J signatures. Prospective prediction of ophthalmopathy was tested in an independent validation cohort consisting of 18 to 20 hyperthyroidism patients and around 16 patients who later progressed to ophthalmopathy. The 100 discovery patients were divided at random into training and test sets in a 7:3 ratio. In addition, the study compared T-cell repertoires in thyroid tissue and in blood from roughly 6 Graves' hyperthyroidism patients. Following sampling, methimazole starting at 30 mg daily was given to hyperthyroidism patients, and high-dose intravenous methylprednisolone was given to ophthalmopathy patients. The paper describes TCR Vbeta CDR3 sequencing of roughly 130 peripheral blood samples, made up of about 40 ophthalmopathy patients, more than 70 hyperthyroidism patients and approximately 17 progressor patients. Summary of the overall study and its limitations: No statistical method was used to set the sample size in advance, and investigators knew the group allocation. In cross-validation, a model built on a 13 V-J signature told ophthalmopathy apart from stable hyperthyroidism with 85% to 90% sensitivity and about 81% specificity, and in testing the same model reached 80%/75%. During validation, the model predicted progression to ophthalmopathy a median of about 6.5 months ahead of onset, with almost 71% sensitivity and around 73% specificity. Most expanded thyroid clonotypes (frequency above 0.001) were also found in blood, which suggests that blood repertoires may mirror thyroid immune responses.

In its sample, this clonotype was seen many times. The antigen it recognizes is unknown. Base qualities are missing; no much larger clone stands one base away. Stable Graves' hyperthyroidism was defined as no progression to ophthalmopathy during 18 months of follow-up. Hyperthyroidism patients were newly diagnosed, with disease duration under 2 months, and aged 18 to 65 years. Exclusion was applied to patients with uncontrolled infections, other autoimmune diseases, pregnancy or lactation. Clinical symptoms, serum thyroxine and TRAb, thyroid ultrasound, and orbital computed tomography formed the basis for the diagnoses. PBMCs were separated from roughly 9.3 ml of fresh peripheral blood using Ficoll-Paque density gradient centrifugation. Total RNA was extracted with Trizol reagent, and quality was checked on an Agilent 2100 Bioanalyzer. The CDR3 spans 16 residues, from the cysteine through the phenylalanine. The kept DNA is CDR3 alone, 48 bases in frame from the first base. From V the trimming removes 7 bases and from J it removes 8 bases, while the gene matches leave 11 bases of the junction unaccounted for.

The TCR beta CDR3 regions were amplified from the RNA transcripts. A first-round RT-PCR of the TCR CDR3 used the HTBI primer set with the Qiagen OneStep RT-PCR kit. Libraries were constructed in a second round of multiplex PCR, after which size selection and purification were carried out. The libraries were sequenced on an Illumina HiSeq2000 using paired-end 100 bp reads. The source study handled its data this way. SOAPnuke was used to process the raw data, with reads discarded if the reads contained adapters or uncalled bases, had a mean Phred below 15, or lacked an exact constant-primer or identifier match. COPE v1.2.5 was used to merge high-quality paired reads, and clonotypes were defined as unique nucleotide sequences. MiTCR v1.1 was used to align the clonotypes against IMGT TRBV, TRBD and TRBJ reference segments. Analysis was restricted to V-J combinations with a frequency above 0.0001, which covered roughly 99% of repertoires. A TCS score was defined as the ratio of F50 (clonal expansion) to E x V (chaos), with BLOSUM62-based TCRdist applied between CDR3 peptides within each V-J. Welch's t-statistics and random forest reduced roughly 530 V-J features to 13, which were used in a naive Bayes classifier (R e1071). TCRdb handled the public reads itself, with Q25 trimming in fastp and clone calling in MiXCR, and kept productive beta chains. Every distinct CDR3 protein forms one entry, paired with its most common genes and DNA. Here the V and J calls rest on TCRdb's processing, not on the authors' analysis. This sample gives 350,000 to 500,000 distinct CDR3 sequences in total; roughly an eighth of them show up just once. The ten largest clones represent roughly 4.8% of the sample.

The sequence was obtained from a woman in her late teens or twenties with Graves' hyperthyroidism. The chain is assembled from TRBV12-3 or TRBV12-4 and TRBJ1-4, and 12 junction bases match TRBD1. Material for sequencing was blood. The CDR3 sequence is CASTPGQGALKEKLFF. The DNA reads as follows: TGTGCCAGCACCCCGGGACAGGGGGCTCTGAAGGAAAAACTGTTTTTT.